This TCR beta chain is from a study of lymphopenia after photon versus proton radiotherapy. General study findings and limits: Oligoclonal CD8+ Temra expansion after nadir drove photon patients' diversity drop. Only patients who died were analyzed for survival; proton advantage is unproven. Proton therapy kept repertoires fairly stable, unlike photons, which gained effector/memory cells. Larger post-nadir TCR diversity loss correlated inversely with survival in deceased patients.

The ends were cut back, 4 bases at V and 4 bases at J, with 12 bases in the middle. The CDR3 totals 14 residues. Looked up from germline, CDR1 is SGHNT and CDR2 is YYREEE (reference sequence). As concerns this clone: As yet, its antigen is unknown.

Method: immunoSEQ multiplex PCR; TCRdb's copy keeps in-frame clones and lacks some. The table records under 20,000 clones, about 92% of them present only once. The origin of this receptor is a woman between 35 and 50 years old with cholangiocarcinoma. The chain couples TRBV5-4 to TRBJ2-1; D uncertain. Sequenced material: peripheral blood, taken from a patient treated with photon-based radiotherapy. CDR3 amino acids: CASSLQDGYNEQFF. The CDR3 coding sequence is TGTGCCAGCAGCCTCCAGGACGGGTACAATGAGCAGTTCTTC.